Listed here is a single TCR beta chain. What it recognizes is unknown. The data were obtained in a study of cytomegalovirus exposure and HLA in healthy donors. The assay was immunoSEQ multiplex PCR, and TCRdb's table has in-frame clones only and misses some. The sample includes 100,000 to 150,000 clones, 80% to 90% seen only once; the top ten take 1.1%. Study-wide points: Many donors carried some public TCRs, although rarity characterized most TCR sequences. The study put 150 or so TCR beta chains on its list as cytomegalovirus-associated. As confirmed in vitro, a few CMV-associated chains were specific for CMV antigens.

The CDR3 sequence is 17 residues long. Per the germline V gene, CDR1 is MRHNA and CDR2 is SNTAGT. V was shortened by 5 bases and J by 6 bases, with 23 bases between the two germline ends. This clonotype was sampled from a woman under 30 in good health and CMV-seronegative. The chain links TRBV6-4 to TRBJ2-1; D might be TRBD2 (7 bases). Sequenced: PBMCs. This CDR3 reads CASSQLGGARSLNEQFF. The CDR3 nucleotides read TGTGCCAGCAGTCAACTAGGGGGGGCGCGTTCTCTCAATGAGCAGTTCTTC.